This TCR beta chain was sequenced in a study of T cells in Graves' hyperthyroidism and ophthalmopathy. V was pared by 1 base and J by 4 bases, with 11 bases between. Germline V CDR1 and CDR2: SGHVS, FQNEAQ. This CDR3 contains 15 residues. Orbital computed tomography, thyroid ultrasound, serum thyroxine and TRAb, and clinical symptoms together informed the diagnoses. Researchers took RNA transcripts and amplified the TCR beta CDR3 regions from them. An initial round of RT-PCR targeting the TCR CDR3 relied on the HTBI primer set. MiXCR, run by TCRdb on the multiplex PCR reads, gives a single entry per CDR3 protein. The data contain under 450,000 distinct CDR3 sequences, 15% to 20% of them singletons. This clonotype was seen repeatedly, ten times or more.

The sample taken for sequencing was blood. The chain couples TRBV7-8 to TRBJ2-1; a possible D gene is TRBD1 (6 bases). The receptor was isolated from a young woman with Graves' hyperthyroidism that later progressed to Graves' ophthalmopathy. In DNA form, the CDR3 reads TGTGCCAGCAGCTTAGGCCAGGGGATTTACAATGAGCAGTTCTTC. It yields the protein CASSLGQGIYNEQFF.